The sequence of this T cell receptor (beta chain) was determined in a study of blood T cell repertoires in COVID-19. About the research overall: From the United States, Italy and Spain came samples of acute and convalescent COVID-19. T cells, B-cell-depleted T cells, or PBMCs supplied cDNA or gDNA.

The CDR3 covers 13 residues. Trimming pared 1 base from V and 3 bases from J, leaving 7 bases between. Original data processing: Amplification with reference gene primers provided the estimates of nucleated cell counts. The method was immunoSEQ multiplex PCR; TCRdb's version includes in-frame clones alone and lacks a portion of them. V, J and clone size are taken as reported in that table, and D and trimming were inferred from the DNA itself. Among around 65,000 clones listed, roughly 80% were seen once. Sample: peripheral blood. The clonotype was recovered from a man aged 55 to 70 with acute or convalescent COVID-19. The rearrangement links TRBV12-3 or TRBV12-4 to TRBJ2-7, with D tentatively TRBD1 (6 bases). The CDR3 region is CASSLGTVYEQYF. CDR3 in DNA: TGTGCCAGCAGTTTAGGGACAGTCTACGAGCAGTACTTC.